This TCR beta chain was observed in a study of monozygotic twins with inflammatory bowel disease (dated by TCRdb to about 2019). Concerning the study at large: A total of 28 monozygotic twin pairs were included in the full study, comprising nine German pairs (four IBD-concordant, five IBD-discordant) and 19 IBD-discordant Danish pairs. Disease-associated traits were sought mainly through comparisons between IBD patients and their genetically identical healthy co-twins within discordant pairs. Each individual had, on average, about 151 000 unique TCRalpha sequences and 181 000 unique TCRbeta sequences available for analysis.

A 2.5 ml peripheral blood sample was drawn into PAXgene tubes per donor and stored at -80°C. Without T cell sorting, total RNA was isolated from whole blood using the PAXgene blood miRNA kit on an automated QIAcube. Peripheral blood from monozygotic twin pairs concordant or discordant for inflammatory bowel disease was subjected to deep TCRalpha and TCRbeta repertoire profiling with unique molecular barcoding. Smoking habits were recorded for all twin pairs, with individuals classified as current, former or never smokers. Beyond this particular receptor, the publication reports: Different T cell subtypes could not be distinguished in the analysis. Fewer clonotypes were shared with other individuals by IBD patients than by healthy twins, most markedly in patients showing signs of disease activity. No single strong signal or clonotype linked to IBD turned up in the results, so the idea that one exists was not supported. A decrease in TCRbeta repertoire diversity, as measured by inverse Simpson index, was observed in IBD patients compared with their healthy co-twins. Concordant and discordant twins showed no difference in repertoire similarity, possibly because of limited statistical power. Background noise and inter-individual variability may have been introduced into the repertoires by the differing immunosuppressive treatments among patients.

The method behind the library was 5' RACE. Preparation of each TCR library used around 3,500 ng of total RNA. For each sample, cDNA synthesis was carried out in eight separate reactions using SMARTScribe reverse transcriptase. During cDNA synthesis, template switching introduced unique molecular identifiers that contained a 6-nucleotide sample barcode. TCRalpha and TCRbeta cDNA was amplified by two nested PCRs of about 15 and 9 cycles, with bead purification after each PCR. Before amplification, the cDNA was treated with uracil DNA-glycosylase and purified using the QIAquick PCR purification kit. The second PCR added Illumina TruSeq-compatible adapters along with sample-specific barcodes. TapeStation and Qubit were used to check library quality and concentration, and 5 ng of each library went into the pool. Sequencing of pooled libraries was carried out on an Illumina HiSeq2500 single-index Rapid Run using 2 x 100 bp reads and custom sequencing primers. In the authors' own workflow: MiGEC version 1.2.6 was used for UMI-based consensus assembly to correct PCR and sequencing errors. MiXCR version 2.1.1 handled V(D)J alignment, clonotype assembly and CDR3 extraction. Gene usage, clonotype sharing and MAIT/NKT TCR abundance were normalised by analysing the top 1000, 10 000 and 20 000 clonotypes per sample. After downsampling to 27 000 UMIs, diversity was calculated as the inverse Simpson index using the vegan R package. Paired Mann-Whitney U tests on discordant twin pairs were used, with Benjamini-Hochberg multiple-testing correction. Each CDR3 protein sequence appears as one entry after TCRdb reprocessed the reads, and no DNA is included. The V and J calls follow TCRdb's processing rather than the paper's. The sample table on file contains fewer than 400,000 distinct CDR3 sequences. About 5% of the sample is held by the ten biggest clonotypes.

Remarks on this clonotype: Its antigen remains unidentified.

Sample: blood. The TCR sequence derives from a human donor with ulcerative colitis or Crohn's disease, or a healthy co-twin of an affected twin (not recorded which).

The CDR3 here reads CASSYRITLLANTGELFF. Recombination linked TRBV11-2 to TRBJ2-2. CDR1 and CDR2 are read off the germline V gene as SGHAT and FQNNGV. The CDR3 covers 18 residues, taking in both the cysteine and the phenylalanine. DNA was not recorded.